This T cell receptor beta chain is drawn from a study of identifying expanded T cells in peripheral blood. The study, taken as a whole, reports: Clone count variance between roughly 2-week samples rose with total template count.

This CDR3 has 16 residues. The V end was cut by 6 bases, the J end by 2 bases, with 18 bases between. The germline CDR1 and CDR2 sequences are PRHDT and FYEKMQ (reference sequence). Profiled with immunoSEQ multiplex PCR; TCRdb holds only in-frame clones, not every one. The sample lists 90,000 to 110,000 clones; about 87% were seen once. About this clone: Antigen unknown.

V and J are TRBV13 and TRBJ2-3; D is possibly TRBD1 or TRBD2 (7 bases each). This TCR was recovered from a person between 18 and 70 years old in good health. Sequenced sample: blood. Written as DNA, the CDR3 is TGTGCCAGCAGGATTAGGGAGGGGGCATACACAGATACGCAGTATTTT. This sequence encodes CASRIREGAYTDTQYF. Together with reference TRBV13 and TRBJ2-3, the CDR3 gives the full variable domain: AAGVIQSPRHLIKEKRETATLKCYPIPRHDTVYWYQQGPGQDPQFLISFYEKMQSDKGSIPDRFSAQQFSDYHSELNMSSLELGDSALYFCASRIREGAYTDTQYFGPGTRLTVL.